The rows below give T cell receptor beta chains drawn from one sample of a study of shared clonotypes between healthy human individuals. Assay used: immunoSEQ multiplex PCR; TCRdb lists only in-frame clones, some missing. The sample consists of some 1,600,000 clones, 95% to 99% of them appearing once. Specimen: naive CD4+ T cells sorted from blood. Receptors were obtained from a man younger than 40 in good health. CDR3s include the opening cysteine and the closing phenylalanine or tryptophan. A D gene is named only where the DNA matches it firmly. The size of a clone is reported for some rows only, either as once, few or many, or as a class for expanded clones.

size	V	J	D	DNA	CDR3
NA	TRBV5-1	TRBJ1-5	NA	TGCGCCAGCGGCCTCAGCCCTAATCAGCCCCAGCATTTT	CASGLSPNQPQHF
NA	TRBV5-6	TRBJ2-3	NA	TGTGCCAGCAGCTTGCCGGCTGCAGATACGCAGTATTTT	CASSLPAADTQYF
NA	TRBV18	TRBJ2-3	TRBD1	TGTGCCAGCTCACCCGGGACAGCTAGCACAGATACGCAGTATTTT	CASSPGTASTDTQYF
NA	TRBV9	TRBJ2-5	TRBD2	TGTGCCAGCAGCGTAGAGGTAGCGGGAGGGACCCAGTACTTC	CASSVEVAGGTQYF
NA	TRBV19	TRBJ1-5	NA	TGTGCCAGTAGTACCCCCTCGCAGGGGTTGTATAGCAATCAGCCCCAGCATTTT	CASSTPSQGLYSNQPQHF
NA	TRBV15	TRBJ2-5	TRBD1	TGTGCCACCAGCAGAGATTTTGTTGGCTACCCCCACAGGGGCTTACAAGAGACCCAGTACTTC	CATSRDFVGYPHRGLQETQYF
NA	TRBV5-1	TRBJ2-1	TRBD1	TGCGCCAGCAGCGTGCGGCAGGGGGCCAATGAGCAGTTCTTC	CASSVRQGANEQFF
NA	TRBV28	TRBJ2-7	NA	TGTGCCAGCAGTCATGGCTCCTACGAGCAGTACTTC	CASSHGSYEQYF
NA	TRBV6-5	TRBJ2-3	NA	TGTGCCAGCAGTTACTCGATTTACACAGATACGCAGTATTTT	CASSYSIYTDTQYF
NA	TRBV5-1	TRBJ2-1	TRBD2	TGCGCCAGCAGCTGGAGCGGGAGTTTTGCCGATGAGCAGTTCTTC	CASSWSGSFADEQFF
NA	TRBV9	TRBJ2-1	TRBD2	TGTGCCAGCAGCCCTAGCGGGAGGAGTGAGCAGTTCTTC	CASSPSGRSEQFF
once	TRBV5-1	TRBJ2-2	TRBD2	TGCGCCAGCAGCCTCGTAGGGACTAGCGGGAGTAGGGAGCTGTTTTTT	CASSLVGTSGSRELFF
NA	TRBV5-6	TRBJ2-3	NA	TGTGCCAGCAGCTTGGGCCCTAGCGGCACAGATACGCAGTATTTT	CASSLGPSGTDTQYF
NA	TRBV6-5	TRBJ1-5	NA	TGTGCCAGCGGCCGCCTACAGGGTCTAGGGCAGCCCCAGCATTTT	CASGRLQGLGQPQHF
NA	TRBV7-8	TRBJ2-3	TRBD1	TGTGCCAGCAGCCCGCGACAGGGGACAGATACGCAGTATTTT	CASSPRQGTDTQYF
NA	TRBV5-6	TRBJ1-1	NA	TGTGCCAGCAGGCGAAACGAGAACACTGAAGCTTTCTTT	CASRRNENTEAFF
NA	TRBV7-8	TRBJ2-1	NA	TGTGCCAGCAGCCCGCAGGGTTACAATGAGCAGTTCTTC	CASSPQGYNEQFF
NA	TRBV28	TRBJ2-5	NA	TGTGCCAGCAGTTTGGCTAGCGTCGAGACCCAGTACTTC	CASSLASVETQYF
NA	TRBV6-1	TRBJ1-1	NA	TGTGCCAGCAGAGCGGGACACACTGAAGCTTTCTTT	CASRAGHTEAFF
NA	TRBV5-1	TRBJ2-2	NA	TGCGCCAGCAGCTTCTCTTCAACCGGCACCGGGGAGCTGTTTTTT	CASSFSSTGTGELFF
NA	TRBV18	TRBJ2-7	NA	TGTGCCAGCTCACCAACCATCACAGGGCCCGAGCAGTACTTC	CASSPTITGPEQYF
NA	TRBV7-3	TRBJ2-1	TRBD2	TGTGCCAGCAGCAAATCCGGGACTAGCGGAACATACAATGAGCAGTTCTTC	CASSKSGTSGTYNEQFF
NA	TRBV11-2	TRBJ2-1	TRBD2	TGTGCCAGCAGCTTTAAAGCGGGAGCCTACAATGAGCAGTTCTTC	CASSFKAGAYNEQFF
NA	TRBV5-5	TRBJ2-6	TRBD1	TGTGCCAGCAGCTTATCACAGGGGCATTTATCTGGGGCCAACGTCCTGACTTTC	CASSLSQGHLSGANVLTF
NA	TRBV15	TRBJ2-5	NA	TGTGCCACCAGCAGGGAACCCAGGGAGACCCAGTACTTC	CATSREPRETQYF
NA	TRBV7-8	TRBJ2-3	NA	TGTGCCAGCAGCTTGAGCTCAGATACGCAGTATTTT	CASSLSSDTQYF
NA	TRBV5-6	TRBJ2-7	NA	TGTGCCAGCAGCCAAGGACCGGCCTACGAGCAGTACTTC	CASSQGPAYEQYF
NA	TRBV10-1	TRBJ1-4	TRBD1	TGCGCCAGCAGTTCCGGGACAGGCAATGAAAAACTGTTTTTT	CASSSGTGNEKLFF
NA	TRBV15	TRBJ2-7	TRBD1	TGTGCCACCAGCAGATCCCGGGACAGGGCCTACGAGCAGTACTTC	CATSRSRDRAYEQYF
NA	TRBV27	TRBJ2-3	TRBD2	TGTGCCAGCACAGGAGAGCGGCGCGGGAGGTTCACAGATACGCAGTATTTT	CASTGERRGRFTDTQYF
NA	TRBV7-2	TRBJ2-1	NA	TGTGCCAGCAGCCCGTGGGTGGTTGATGAGCAGTTCTTC	CASSPWVVDEQFF
NA	TRBV4-3	TRBJ1-2	NA	TGCGCCAGCAGCGAGGACGGAGCTAACTATGGCTACACCTTC	CASSEDGANYGYTF
NA	TRBV19	TRBJ2-3	NA	TGTGCCAGTAGTAGCCGCCTGGTGTTTAGTACTAGCACAGATACGCAGTATTTT	CASSSRLVFSTSTDTQYF
NA	TRBV6-6	TRBJ2-3	TRBD1	TGTGCCAGCAGTCCAGGGACAGCCCCTAATACGCAGTATTTT	CASSPGTAPNTQYF
NA	TRBV2	TRBJ1-3	NA	TGTGCCAGCAGAGGACAGATCTCTGGAAACACCATATATTTT	CASRGQISGNTIYF
NA	TRBV18	TRBJ1-2	TRBD1	TGTGCCAGCTCACTAGTGGGGACAGGGAACTATGGCTACACCTTC	CASSLVGTGNYGYTF
NA	TRBV15	TRBJ2-1	NA	TGTGCCACCAGCATCCGAGGCAATGAGCAGTTCTTC	CATSIRGNEQFF
NA	TRBV7-9	TRBJ2-7	TRBD1	TGTGCCAGCAGCCCGTGGACAGGGGATCCCCATTCCTACGAGCAGTACTTC	CASSPWTGDPHSYEQYF
NA	TRBV2	TRBJ2-2	NA	TGTGCCAGCAGTGAAATGGTGGCGGCCACCGGGGAGCTGTTTTTT	CASSEMVAATGELFF
NA	TRBV5-4	TRBJ2-1	NA	TGTGCCAGCAGCATATCCGGGACGGTGCTCAATGAGCAGTTCTTC	CASSISGTVLNEQFF
NA	TRBV6-5	TRBJ2-5	NA	TGTGCCACGTTTTGGCGGGAGACCCAGTACTTC	CATFWRETQYF
NA	TRBV29-1	TRBJ1-1	NA	TGCAGCGTTCAAGTAGGGCTGAACACTGAAGCTTTCTTT	CSVQVGLNTEAFF
NA	TRBV7-9	TRBJ2-2	NA	TGTGCCAGCAGCTTACATATCTTGGGTAGAAACACCGGGGAGCTGTTTTTT	CASSLHILGRNTGELFF
NA	TRBV25-1	TRBJ1-1	NA	TGTGCCAGCAGTGAGTCGACTCACAGGGCGACTGAAGCTTTCTTT	CASSESTHRATEAFF
NA	TRBV20-1	TRBJ2-7	NA	TGCAGCCCTGAATCATCCGGCGAGCAGTACTTC	CSPESSGEQYF
NA	TRBV27	TRBJ2-7	NA	TGTGCCAGCAGTGGGCGCATTTTGGGCGAGCAGTACTTC	CASSGRILGEQYF
NA	TRBV12-5	TRBJ2-5	TRBD1	TGTGCTAGTGGTTTGGCAGGGACAGCTCAAGAGACCCAGTACTTC	CASGLAGTAQETQYF
NA	TRBV18	TRBJ1-1	TRBD1	TGTGCCAGCTCACCAACAGGGGGGGACACTGAAGCTTTCTTT	CASSPTGGDTEAFF
NA	TRBV18	TRBJ2-1	TRBD2	TGTGCCAGCTCACCGGGACTAGCGGGAGTTGGTGAGCAGTTCTTC	CASSPGLAGVGEQFF
NA	TRBV10-1	TRBJ1-1	NA	TGCGCCAGCAGATTTAAGATGAACACTGAAGCTTTCTTT	CASRFKMNTEAFF
NA	TRBV29-1	TRBJ2-5	TRBD1	TGCAGCGTGAGGGACAGGGGTGAGACCCAGTACTTC	CSVRDRGETQYF